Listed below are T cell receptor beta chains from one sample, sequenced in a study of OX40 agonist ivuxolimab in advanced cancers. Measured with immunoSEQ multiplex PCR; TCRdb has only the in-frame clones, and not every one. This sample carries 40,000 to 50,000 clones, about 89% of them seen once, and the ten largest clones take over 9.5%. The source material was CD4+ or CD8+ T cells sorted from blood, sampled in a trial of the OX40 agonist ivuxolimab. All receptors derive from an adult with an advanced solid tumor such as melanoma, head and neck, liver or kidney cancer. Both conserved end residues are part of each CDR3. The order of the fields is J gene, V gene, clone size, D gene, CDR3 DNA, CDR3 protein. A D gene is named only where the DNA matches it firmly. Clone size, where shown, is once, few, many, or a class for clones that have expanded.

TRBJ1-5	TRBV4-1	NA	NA	TGCGCCAGCAGCCAAGGGGGGCTTAGCAATCAGCCCCAGCATTTT	CASSQGGLSNQPQHF
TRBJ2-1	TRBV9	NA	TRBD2	TGTGCCAGCAGCGCCGGGACTAGGTACAATGAGCAGTTCTTC	CASSAGTRYNEQFF
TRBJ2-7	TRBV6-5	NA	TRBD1	TGTGCCAGCAGTTACGGGGGACAGGGAACCTACGAGCAGTACTTC	CASSYGGQGTYEQYF
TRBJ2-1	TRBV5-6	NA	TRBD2	TGTGCCAGCAGCCCTGGTGCTAGCGGGGGGTCTGAGCAGTTCTTC	CASSPGASGGSEQFF
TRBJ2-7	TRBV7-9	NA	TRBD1	TGTGCCAGCAGCTTACTGGGACAGGGCTACGAGCAGTACTTC	CASSLLGQGYEQYF
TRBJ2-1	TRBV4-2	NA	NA	TGTGCCAGCAGCCAGCAAGGGAGCTCCTACAATGAGCAGTTCTTC	CASSQQGSSYNEQFF
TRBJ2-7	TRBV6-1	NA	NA	TGTGCCAGCAGTGATATTCCGGGGAGTGCCGAGCAGTACTTC	CASSDIPGSAEQYF
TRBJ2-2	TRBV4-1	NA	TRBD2	TGCGCCAGCAGCCAAGACCCGGGACTAACCACCGGGGAGCTGTTTTTT	CASSQDPGLTTGELFF
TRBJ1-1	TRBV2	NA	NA	TGTGCCAGCAGTCTTTCCCGGGGGGGCCAGGGGAACACTGAAGCTTTCTTT	CASSLSRGGQGNTEAFF
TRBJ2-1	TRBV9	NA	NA	TGTGCCAGCAGCGTAAGCGGGTCCTCCTACAATGAGCAGTTCTTC	CASSVSGSSYNEQFF
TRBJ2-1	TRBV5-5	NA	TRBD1	TGTGCCAGCAGCGAAGGGACAGGGAGCTCCTACAATGAGCAGTTCTTC	CASSEGTGSSYNEQFF
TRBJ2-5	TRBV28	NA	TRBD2	TGTGCCAGCAGTCCCGGACTAGCGGGGAATCTAGAGACCCAGTACTTC	CASSPGLAGNLETQYF
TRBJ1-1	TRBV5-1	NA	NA	TGCGCCAGCAGCCCCGACATAAACACTGAAGCTTTCTTT	CASSPDINTEAFF
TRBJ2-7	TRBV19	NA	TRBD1	TGTGCCAGTAGTATAGATACCGGACAGGGAACCTACGAGCAGTACTTC	CASSIDTGQGTYEQYF
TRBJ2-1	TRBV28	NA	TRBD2	TGTGCCAGCAGTTTGCGGGAGGGGTACAATGAGCAGTTCTTC	CASSLREGYNEQFF
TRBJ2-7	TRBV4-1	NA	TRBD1	TGCGCCAGCAGCCCTACCGACAGGGTCTCCTACGAGCAGTACTTC	CASSPTDRVSYEQYF
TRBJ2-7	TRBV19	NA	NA	TGTGCCAGTAGTTGGGGGGGCAACTACGAGCAGTACTTC	CASSWGGNYEQYF
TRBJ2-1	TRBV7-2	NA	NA	TGTGCCAGCAGCTTAGGGCAGGGTAATGAGCAGTTCTTC	CASSLGQGNEQFF
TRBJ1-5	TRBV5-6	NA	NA	TGTGCCAGCAGCTTGGGGACGGTGAGCAATCAGCCCCAGCATTTT	CASSLGTVSNQPQHF
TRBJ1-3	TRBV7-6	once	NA	TGTGCCAGCAGCCCTGGACGGAGCTCTGGAAACACCATATATTTT	CASSPGRSSGNTIYF
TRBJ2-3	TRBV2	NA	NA	TGTGCCAGCGCCCTCCCCGGGGCCACAGATACGCAGTATTTT	CASALPGATDTQYF
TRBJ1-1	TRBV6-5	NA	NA	TGTGCCAGCCGGGACTCCAGCACTGAAGCTTTCTTT	CASRDSSTEAFF
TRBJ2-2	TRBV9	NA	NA	TGTGCCAGCAGCGTAGGAGGGGCCACCGGGGAGCTGTTTTTT	CASSVGGATGELFF
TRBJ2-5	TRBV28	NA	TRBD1	TGTGCCAGCAGTTTTCCTGGGACAGGGGGCGCAGAGACCCAGTACTTC	CASSFPGTGGAETQYF
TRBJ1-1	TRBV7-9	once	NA	TGTGCCAGCACGAGCGAGGGGCGTGAAGCTTTCTTT	CASTSEGREAFF
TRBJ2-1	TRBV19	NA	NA	TGTGCCAGTAGTATCTACGGGGGCTCCTACAATGAGCAGTTCTTC	CASSIYGGSYNEQFF
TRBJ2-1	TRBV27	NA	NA	TGTGCCAGCAGTTTGACTTCCAATGAGCAGTTCTTC	CASSLTSNEQFF
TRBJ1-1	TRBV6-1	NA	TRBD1	TGTGCCACTCCGGGACAGGGCATGAACACTGAAGCTTTCTTT	CATPGQGMNTEAFF
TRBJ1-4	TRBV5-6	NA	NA	TGTGCCAGCAGCTTAGTTGCAACTAATGAAAAACTGTTTTTT	CASSLVATNEKLFF
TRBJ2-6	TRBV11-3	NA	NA	TGTGCCAGCAGCTTAGATTCTGGTGGGGCCAACGTCCTGACTTTC	CASSLDSGGANVLTF
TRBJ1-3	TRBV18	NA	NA	TGTGCCAGCTCACCACCGGGGTGGAACACCATATATTTT	CASSPPGWNTIYF
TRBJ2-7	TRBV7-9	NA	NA	TGTGCCAGCAGCCCACCGGGGGTCGGTGACGAGCAGTACTTC	CASSPPGVGDEQYF
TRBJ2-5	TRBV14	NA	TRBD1	TGTGCCAGCAGCCAAGACTCAAGGGGGCCGGGCGAGACCCAGTACTTC	CASSQDSRGPGETQYF
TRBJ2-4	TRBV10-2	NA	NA	TGCGCCAGCAGTGAGTCGCCCTACCTTCAGTACTTC	CASSESPYLQYF
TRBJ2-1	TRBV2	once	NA	TGTGCCAGCAGTGAAGCGCAGGGCTCCCTCGTTTACAATGAGCAGTTCTTC	CASSEAQGSLVYNEQFF
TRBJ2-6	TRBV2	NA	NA	TGTGCCAGCAGCGTTGGATTTACAGGGGCCAACGTCCTGACTTTC	CASSVGFTGANVLTF
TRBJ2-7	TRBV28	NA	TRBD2	TGTGCCAGCAGTGGGGGGGCTAGCGGGAGGCGGGGCGAGCAGTACTTC	CASSGGASGRRGEQYF
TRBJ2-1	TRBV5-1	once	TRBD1	TGCGCCAGCAGCCTGGGACAGGGTGTCCAGACATACAATGAGCAGTTCTTC	CASSLGQGVQTYNEQFF
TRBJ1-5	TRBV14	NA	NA	TGTGCCAGCAAAGATTACGCCGGACCAGGGGCCGATGGTCAGCCCCAGCATTTT	CASKDYAGPGADGQPQHF
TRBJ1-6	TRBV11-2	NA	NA	TGTGCCAGCAGCTTAGACCTAGGGTTAGTAGGTTCACCCCTCCACTTT	CASSLDLGLVGSPLHF
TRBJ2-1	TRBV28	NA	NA	TGTGCCAGCAGTTCTGGGACTTCTCCCTACAATGAGCAGTTCTTC	CASSSGTSPYNEQFF
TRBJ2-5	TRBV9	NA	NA	TGTGCCAGCAGCGTAGTGGGGGGCCCACAAGAGACCCAGTACTTC	CASSVVGGPQETQYF
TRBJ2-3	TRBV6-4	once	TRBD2	TGTGCCAGCAGTGACTCTAGCGGGGGGGCAGATACGCAGTATTTT	CASSDSSGGADTQYF
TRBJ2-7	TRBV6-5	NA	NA	TGTGCCAGCAGTTACTCGGGCCCCTACGAGCAGTACTTC	CASSYSGPYEQYF
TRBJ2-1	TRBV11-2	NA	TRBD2	TGTGCCAGCACCCCCGCGGGGGGGCCGGATGAGCAGTTCTTC	CASTPAGGPDEQFF
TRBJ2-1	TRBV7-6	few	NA	TGTGCCAGCAGCTTAGCGGGACCAAACAATGAGCAGTTCTTC	CASSLAGPNNEQFF